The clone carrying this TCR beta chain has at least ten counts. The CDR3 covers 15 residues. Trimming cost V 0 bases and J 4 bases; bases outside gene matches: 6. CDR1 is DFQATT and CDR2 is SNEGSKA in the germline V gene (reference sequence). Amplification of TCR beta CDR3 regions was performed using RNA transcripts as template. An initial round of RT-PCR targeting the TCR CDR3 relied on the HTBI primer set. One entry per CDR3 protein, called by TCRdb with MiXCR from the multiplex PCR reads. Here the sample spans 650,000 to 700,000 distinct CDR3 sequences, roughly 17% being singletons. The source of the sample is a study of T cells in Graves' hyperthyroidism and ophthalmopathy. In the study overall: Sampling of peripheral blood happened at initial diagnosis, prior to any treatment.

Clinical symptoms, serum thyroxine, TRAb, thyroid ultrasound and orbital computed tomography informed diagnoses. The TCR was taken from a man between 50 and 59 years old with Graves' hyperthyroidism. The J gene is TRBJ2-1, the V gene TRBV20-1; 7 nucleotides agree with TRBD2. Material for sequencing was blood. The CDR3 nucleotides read TGCAGTGCTAGAGAGTCTAGCGGAGAATACAATGAGCAGTTCTTC. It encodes CSARESSGEYNEQFF.